The 30 T cell receptor beta chains presented below share a single source sample, sequenced in a study of blood T cell repertoires in COVID-19. Here immunoSEQ multiplex PCR was the method, and the copy in TCRdb shows in-frame clones only, minus some. The repertoire includes about 350,000 clones, approximately 91% of them detected once, and approximately 1% sits in the top ten. The sequenced sample was PBMCs or T cells enriched from blood (not recorded which). These receptors all come from a woman aged 30 to 39 who had been exposed to COVID-19.

The chain is built from TRBV11-3 and TRBJ2-7; D ambiguous. The V gene's germline CDR1 is SGHNT and CDR2 YENEEA. Trimming pared 2 bases from V and 3 bases from J, leaving 14 bases between. This CDR3 is 15 amino acids long. CDR3 loop: CASSLIGQDNYEQYF. CDR3 DNA sequence: TGTGCCAGCAGCTTAATTGGGCAGGATAACTACGAGCAGTACTTC.

The CDR3 here is CASSRRTGEPQHF. Here the CDR3 DNA reads TGTGCCAGCAGCCGAAGGACAGGGGAGCCCCAGCATTTT. V and J are TRBV14 and TRBJ1-5; 9 bases are a match to TRBD1. This CDR3 is 13 amino acids long. CDR1 SGHDN and CDR2 FVKESK come from the germline V gene. J lost 8 bases, V lost 4 bases, and 3 bases had no gene match.

The V and J genes are TRBV9 and TRBJ2-1; TRBD2 matches 13 bases. Germline CDR1 and CDR2: SGDLS and YYNGEE. The V segment lost 4 bases and the J segment 7 bases; nucleotides outside the gene matches: 8. The CDR3 runs to 16 residues. The CDR3 here is CASSTWTSGSQNEQFF. The DNA of the CDR3 is TGTGCCAGCAGCACATGGACTAGCGGGAGTCAAAATGAGCAGTTCTTC. The entire variable domain, with the rest obtained from reference TRBV9 and TRBJ2-1, is as follows: DSGVTQTPKHLITATGQRVTLRCSPRSGDLSVYWYQQSLDQGLQFLIQYYNGEERAKGNILERFSAQQFPDLHSELNLSSLELGDSALYFCASSTWTSGSQNEQFFGPGTRLTVL.

The chain recombines TRBV2 with TRBJ2-7, with D maybe TRBD2 (6 bases). The germline V gene has CDR1 SNHLY and CDR2 FYNNEI. The germline V and J ends were trimmed by 8 bases and 3 bases, with 14 bases remaining between them. CDR3 length: 13 residues. The CDR3 loop reads CASHGGPRYEQYF. Written as DNA, the CDR3 is TGTGCCAGCCACGGGGGACCCCGCTACGAGCAGTACTTC.

A single count supports this clone. The chain couples TRBV30 to TRBJ2-2, with a possible D match to TRBD1 (6 bases). The CDR3 has 13 residues. Germline assignment: CDR1 GTSNPN and CDR2 SVGIG (reference sequence). CDR3 protein: CRGYKPNTGELFF. In DNA, the CDR3 is TGTAGGGGGTACAAACCGAACACCGGGGAGCTGTTTTTT.

The chain carries TRBV28 and TRBJ1-1, with D possibly being TRBD1 (6 bases). Germline CDR1 and CDR2: MDHEN and SYDVKM. Trimming pared 2 bases from V and 0 bases from J, leaving 10 bases between. CDR3 length: 15 amino acids. CDR3 sequence (DNA): TGTGCCAGCAGTTTAAATGCAGGGGTGAACACTGAAGCTTTCTTT. It encodes CASSLNAGVNTEAFF.

The chain carries TRBV19 and TRBJ2-7, with TRBD1 identical over 7 bases. The CDR3 totals 13 residues. Germline CDR1 and CDR2: LNHDA and SQIVND (reference sequence). The junction had 8 bases not matched to a gene; V was cut back by 9 bases and J by 3 bases. Written as DNA, the CDR3 is TGTGCCAGCTCGACAGGGATTAACTACGAGCAGTACTTC. It translates to CASSTGINYEQYF.

The chain carries TRBV7-8 and TRBJ2-5, with 7 bases aligning to TRBD2. J gave up 1 base and V 2 bases, and 10 bases lay outside the gene matches. Germline values: CDR1 SGHVS, CDR2 FQNEAQ. The CDR3 covers 17 residues. CDR3 protein: CASSLFGLTGGQETQYF. For the CDR3, the DNA is TGTGCCAGCAGCTTATTTGGGTTGACGGGGGGCCAAGAGACCCAGTACTTC. Complete variable domain (other parts from reference TRBV7-8 and TRBJ2-5): GAGVSQSPRYKVAKRGQDVALRCDPISGHVSLFWYQQALGQGPEFLTYFQNEAQLDKSGLPSDRFFAERPEGSVSTLKIQRTQQEDSAVYLCASSLFGLTGGQETQYFGPGTRLLVL.

The chain couples TRBV27 to TRBJ2-1, with 12 bases that match TRBD2. Germline V lookup: CDR1 MNHEY, CDR2 SMNVEV (reference sequence). The V segment lost 5 bases and the J segment 7 bases; nucleotides outside the gene matches: 6. CDR3 length: 15 residues. The CDR3 DNA reads TGTGCCAGCAGTCAGACTAGCGGGAGCTCGAATGAGCAGTTCTTC. It translates to CASSQTSGSSNEQFF.

The rearrangement uses TRBV7-3 and TRBJ2-5; the D is unclear. Trimming cost V 2 bases and J 5 bases, with 9 bases left between them. The CDR3 has 13 residues. Germline-derived CDR1 and CDR2 are SGHTA and FQGTGA. Here the CDR3 DNA reads TGTGCCAGCAGCTTATCCTTCGGGGAGACCCAGTACTTC. Protein: CASSLSFGETQYF.

The V gene is TRBV14, the J gene TRBJ2-7; D possibly corresponds to TRBD1 (6 bases). Trimming stripped 1 base from V and 7 bases from J, with 11 bases between. From germline, CDR1 is SGHDN and CDR2 FVKESK. This CDR3 has 13 residues. The CDR3 loop is CASSQGGPGEQYF. CDR3 in DNA: TGTGCCAGCAGCCAAGGGGGGCCGGGTGAGCAGTACTTC.

This clone appeared once. This chain joins TRBV19 and TRBJ1-5; D not certain. Germline values: CDR1 LNHDA, CDR2 SQIVND (reference sequence). V lost 5 bases to trimming and J lost 4 bases, with 9 bases between them. This CDR3 contains 13 residues. The CDR3 DNA reads as TGTGCCAGTAGTTTTGAGTGGAATCAGCCCCAGCATTTT. It codes for CASSFEWNQPQHF.

The V and J genes are TRBV27 and TRBJ2-7, with D maybe TRBD2 (6 bases). This CDR3 spans 19 amino acids. V gave up 5 bases and J gave up 6 bases, with 32 bases separating them. Germline CDR1 MNHEY, CDR2 SMNVEV (reference sequence). CDR3 DNA: TGTGCCAGCAGTCCGCGTGGCAGGGCGATAAGGGAGGCCCCTCGCGAGCAGTACTTC. Protein sequence: CASSPRGRAIREAPREQYF.

This clone has only a few counts. The chain combines TRBV30 with TRBJ1-2, with 8 bases matching TRBD1. This CDR3 comprises 17 residues. V shed 3 bases and J 6 bases; nucleotides not matched to a gene: 18. Germline V gives CDR1 GTSNPN, CDR2 SVGIG (reference sequence). The chain's CDR3 is CAWSTGTGGGVGDGYTF. The CDR3 DNA follows: TGTGCCTGGAGCACAGGGACAGGCGGCGGGGTAGGCGATGGCTACACCTTC.

V usage is TRBV28 and J usage is TRBJ1-3, with 7 bases matching TRBD1. Germline lookup yields CDR1 MDHEN and CDR2 SYDVKM. With 6 bases clipped from V and 1 base from J, the junction kept 3 bases outside the gene matches. This CDR3 is 14 amino acids long. CDR3 DNA sequence: TGTGCCAGCAGGCAACAGGGGTCTGGAAACACCATATATTTT. This gives the protein CASRQQGSGNTIYF.

The rearrangement joins TRBV5-1 to TRBJ2-7, with D unclear. The CDR3 is made up of 13 amino acids. Germline values: CDR1 SGHRS, CDR2 YFSETQ. Trimming left V 4 bases short and J 3 bases short, with 11 bases between. CDR3 protein: CASSMTLNYEQYF. The CDR3 coding sequence is TGCGCCAGCAGCATGACACTCAACTACGAGCAGTACTTC.

This clone has more than one count but fewer than ten. Here the CDR3 reads CASSADSFSGELFF. CDR3 DNA sequence: TGCGCCAGCAGCGCCGACAGCTTCTCTGGAGAACTGTTTTTT. V usage is TRBV5-1 and J usage is TRBJ1-4; D perhaps matches TRBD1 (5 bases). CDR1 SGHRS and CDR2 YFSETQ come from the germline V gene. Trimming stripped 4 bases from V and 12 bases from J, with 19 bases between. The CDR3 has 14 residues.

The chain combines TRBV7-9 with TRBJ1-3; D ambiguous. Trimming shortened V by 1 base and J by 2 bases, and 3 bases separated the two germline ends. The CDR3 loop spans 13 amino acids. The germline V gene has CDR1 SEHNR and CDR2 FQNEAQ (reference sequence). In nucleotides, the CDR3 is TGTGCCAGCAGCTTAGTTACTGGAAACACCATATATTTT. Its protein is CASSLVTGNTIYF.

Only one count was recorded for this clone. The V call is TRBV27, the J call TRBJ1-2, with D perhaps matching TRBD1 (5 bases). V shed 0 bases and J shed 8 bases, with 22 bases lying between them. The CDR3 totals 17 residues. The V gene's germline CDR1 is MNHEY and CDR2 SMNVEV (reference sequence). CDR3 amino acids: CASSLSPPFQGLLGYTF. DNA for the CDR3: TGTGCCAGCAGTTTATCCCCACCGTTCCAGGGCTTGTTGGGCTACACCTTC.

The chain joins TRBV10-1 to TRBJ2-3; the D is unclear. Trimming cost V 5 bases and J 1 base, with 7 bases left between them. The CDR3 consists of 13 residues. CDR1 is WNHNN and CDR2 is SYGVQD in the germline V gene (reference sequence). CDR3 amino acids: CASSQVGTDTQYF. As DNA, the CDR3 is TGCGCCAGCAGTCAGGTCGGCACAGATACGCAGTATTTT.

This chain uses TRBV5-1 with TRBJ2-7, with 9 bases aligning to TRBD2. After removal of 3 bases from V and 3 bases from J, the junction contained 4 bases not matched to a gene. This CDR3 spans 14 amino acids. CDR1 SGHRS and CDR2 YFSETQ come from the germline V gene. CDR3 DNA: TGCGCCAGCAGCTCTAGCGGGATCGGCTACGAGCAGTACTTC. Translated: CASSSSGIGYEQYF.

The J gene is TRBJ1-6, the V gene TRBV25-1; 7 bases are shared with TRBD1. Trimming took 7 bases from V and 8 from J; bases not matched to a gene: 8. The CDR3 spans 14 residues. CDR1 is MGHDK and CDR2 is SYGVNS in the germline V gene. CDR3 in DNA: TGTGCCAGCACCTCGCGGCAGGGGGATTCACCCCTCCACTTT. Protein product: CASTSRQGDSPLHF.

The chain links TRBV29-1 to TRBJ2-7; 13 bases map to TRBD2. Germline trimming cut 4 bases from V and 4 bases from J; bases unmatched to any gene: 13. Germline values: CDR1 SQVTM, CDR2 ANQGSEA. The CDR3 has 17 amino acids. CDR3 protein: CSVVGGLAGQEGYEQYF. The CDR3 nucleotides read TGCAGCGTTGTAGGGGGACTAGCGGGACAAGAAGGTTACGAGCAGTACTTC.

The CDR3 spells CASSLRTSGSTDTQYF. CDR3 bases: TGTGCCAGCAGTCTGAGGACTAGCGGGAGCACAGATACGCAGTATTTT. The rearrangement joins TRBV27 to TRBJ2-3, with TRBD2 identical over 11 bases. CDR3 size: 16 residues. Germline V gene lookup returns CDR1 MNHEY and CDR2 SMNVEV (reference sequence). V lost 5 bases to trimming and J lost 0 bases; unmatched junction nucleotides: 4.

This clone was observed a single time. V and J are TRBV7-9 and TRBJ2-3, with D possibly matching TRBD2 (6 bases). Germline V gene data show CDR1 as SEHNR and CDR2 as FQNEAQ (reference sequence). V was shortened by 5 bases and J by 0 bases, with 12 bases between the two germline ends. The CDR3 totals 15 residues. The CDR3 region has the DNA TGTGCCAGCAGCCTTAGCGGCCTAAGCACAGATACGCAGTATTTT. Translating gives CASSLSGLSTDTQYF.

Only one count was recorded for this clone. The chain is built from TRBV11-2 and TRBJ2-7; TRBD2 matches at 10 bases. This CDR3 has 16 residues. CDR1 is SGHAT and CDR2 is FQNNGV in the germline V gene. V lost 4 bases and J lost 6; bases outside the gene matches: 12. DNA for the CDR3: TGTGCCAGCAGCTCTTCTAGCGGGAGTGGGACTCGCGAGCAGTACTTC. Protein: CASSSSSGSGTREQYF.

The rearrangement links TRBV28 to TRBJ2-1, with 7 positions matching TRBD2. CDR1 is MDHEN and CDR2 is SYDVKM in the germline V gene. This CDR3 comprises 16 residues. Trimming cost V 1 base and J 4 bases; bases outside gene matches: 7. CDR3 sequence reads: CASSLYGRGIYNEQFF. In DNA, the CDR3 is TGTGCCAGCAGTTTATACGGGCGGGGGATTTACAATGAGCAGTTCTTC.

V and J are TRBV5-6 and TRBJ2-1; 9 nucleotides agree with TRBD2. V shed 2 bases and J 3 bases; nucleotides not matched to a gene: 3. This CDR3 is built from 15 residues. The germline V gene has CDR1 SGHDT and CDR2 YYEEEE. CDR3 protein: CASSFGTSRYNEQFF. In nucleotides, the CDR3 is TGTGCCAGCAGCTTTGGGACTAGCCGCTACAATGAGCAGTTCTTC.

This rearrangement joins TRBV6-6 to TRBJ2-2; 9 bases fit TRBD2. Trimming at V came to 5 bases and at J to 4 bases, leaving 20 bases not matched to a gene. CDR1 and CDR2 (germline): MNHNY, SVGAGI (reference sequence). The CDR3 is 20 residues long. CDR3 loop: CASSQGSGHIGREGTGELFF. CDR3 DNA: TGTGCCAGCAGTCAGGGGTCCGGACATATAGGGCGGGAGGGCACCGGGGAGCTGTTTTTT.

V and J are TRBV28 and TRBJ2-3; 12 bases fit TRBD2. Germline trimming cut 6 bases from V and 1 base from J; bases unmatched to any gene: 2. Germline loops: CDR1 MDHEN, CDR2 SYDVKM. The CDR3 is 15 amino acids. CDR3 sequence: CASSGLAGRTDTQYF. The DNA of the CDR3 is TGTGCCAGCAGCGGACTAGCGGGGCGCACAGATACGCAGTATTTT.